The 5 T cell receptor beta chains presented below share a single source sample, sequenced in a study of cytomegalovirus exposure and HLA in healthy donors. Researchers ran the PCR with 60 Vbeta and 13 Jbeta primers. The data were produced by immunoSEQ multiplex PCR, yet TCRdb's version contains in-frame clones alone and is incomplete. Its listing shows under 40,000 clones. Sequencing input: PBMCs. The receptor source for this set is a middle-aged woman in good health and CMV-seropositive.

The J gene is TRBJ2-3, the V gene TRBV2; D not resolved. V was cut by 6 bases and J by 2 bases, with 6 bases left in between. Germline-derived CDR1 and CDR2 are SNHLY and FYNNEI. This CDR3 is built from 12 residues. The CDR3 DNA is TGTGCCAGCAGCCTATACACAGATACGCAGTATTTT. Translated, it gives CASSLYTDTQYF.

V is TRBV18 and J is TRBJ1-4; D might be TRBD1 (6 bases). The CDR3 length is 17 residues. The V gene lost 5 bases and the J gene lost 6 bases, with 22 bases spanning the gap. The germline V gene encodes CDR1 KGHSH and CDR2 LQKENI. The CDR3 sequence is CASSSTLTQGEDEKLFF. The CDR3 DNA reads as TGTGCCAGCTCATCCACCTTAACACAGGGCGAAGATGAAAAACTGTTTTTT.

This chain uses TRBV19 with TRBJ2-2; 9 bases map to TRBD1. The CDR3 is 15 residues long. J gave up 5 bases and V 6 bases, and 7 bases lay outside the gene matches. CDR1 is LNHDA and CDR2 is SQIVND in the germline V gene (reference sequence). The CDR3 nucleotides are TGTGCCAGTAGGGGACAGGGAGTACGAACCGGGGAGCTGTTTTTT. Protein product: CASRGQGVRTGELFF.

On this clone: The identical CDR3 is also encoded by other nucleotide sequences in the sample. The V gene is TRBV13, the J gene TRBJ1-1; D is uncertain. The V end lost 3 bases, the J end lost 4 bases, and 15 bases lay between the germline ends. CDR1 and CDR2 (germline): PRHDT, FYEKMQ (reference sequence). This CDR3 has 15 residues. CDR3 DNA: TGTGCCAGCAGCTTGGGGAGGACCTCGGGCACTGAAGCTTTCTTT. Protein sequence: CASSLGRTSGTEAFF.

CDR3 loop: CASSLLAGGYTGELFF. The CDR3 nucleotides read TGTGCCAGCAGTTTACTGGCAGGGGGCTACACCGGGGAGCTGTTTTTT. The rearrangement uses TRBV27 and TRBJ2-2, with 8 nucleotides matching TRBD1. This CDR3 has 16 residues. Germline trimming cut 2 bases from V and 3 bases from J; bases unmatched to any gene: 5. CDR1 and CDR2 from the germline V gene are MNHEY and SMNVEV (reference sequence).